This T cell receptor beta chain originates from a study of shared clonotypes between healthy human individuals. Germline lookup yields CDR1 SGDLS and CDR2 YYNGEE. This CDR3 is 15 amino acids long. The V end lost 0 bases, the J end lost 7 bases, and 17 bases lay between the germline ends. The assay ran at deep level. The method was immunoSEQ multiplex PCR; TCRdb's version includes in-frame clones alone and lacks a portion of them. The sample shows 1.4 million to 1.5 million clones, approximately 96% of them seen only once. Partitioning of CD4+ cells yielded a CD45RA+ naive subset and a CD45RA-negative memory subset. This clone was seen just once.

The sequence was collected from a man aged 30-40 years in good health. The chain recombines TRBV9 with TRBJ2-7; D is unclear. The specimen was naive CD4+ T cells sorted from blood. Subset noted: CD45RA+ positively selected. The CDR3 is CASSVGRRLLEEQYF. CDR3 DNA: TGTGCCAGCAGCGTAGGGCGTAGGCTGTTGGAGGAGCAGTACTTC. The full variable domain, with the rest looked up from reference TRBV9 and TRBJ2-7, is DSGVTQTPKHLITATGQRVTLRCSPRSGDLSVYWYQQSLDQGLQFLIQYYNGEERAKGNILERFSAQQFPDLHSELNLSSLELGDSALYFCASSVGRRLLEEQYFGPGTRLTVT.